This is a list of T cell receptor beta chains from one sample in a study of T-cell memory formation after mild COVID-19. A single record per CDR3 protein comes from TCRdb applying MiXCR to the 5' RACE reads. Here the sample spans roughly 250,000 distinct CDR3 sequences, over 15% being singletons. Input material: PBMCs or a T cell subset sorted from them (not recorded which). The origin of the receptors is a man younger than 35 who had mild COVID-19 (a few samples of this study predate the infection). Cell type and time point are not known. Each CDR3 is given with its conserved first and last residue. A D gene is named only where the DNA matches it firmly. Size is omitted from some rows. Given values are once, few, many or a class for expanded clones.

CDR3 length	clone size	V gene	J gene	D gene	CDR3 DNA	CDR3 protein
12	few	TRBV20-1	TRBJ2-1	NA	TGCAGTGCTAGAAACAGTGAGCGTGAGCAGTTCTTC	CSARNSEREQFF
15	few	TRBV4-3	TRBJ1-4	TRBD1	TGCGCCAGCAGCCAGTATCAGGGGGTTAGTGAAAAACTGTTTTTT	CASSQYQGVSEKLFF
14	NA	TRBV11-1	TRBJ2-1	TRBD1	TGTGCCAGCAGCACCGGGACAGGGGTGTATGAGCAGTTCTTC	CASSTGTGVYEQFF
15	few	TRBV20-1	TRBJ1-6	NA	TGCAGTGTGGGCGTGCTAAGGTCCTATAATTCACCCCTCCACTTT	CSVGVLRSYNSPLHF
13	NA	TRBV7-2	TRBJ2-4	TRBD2	TGTGCCAGCAGCTTAGCGGCAGCGGGGGAGGGGTACTTC	CASSLAAAGEGYF
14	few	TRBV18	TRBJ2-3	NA	TGTGCCAGCTCACCTCAACCCGGGGCTGGTACGCAGTATTTT	CASSPQPGAGTQYF
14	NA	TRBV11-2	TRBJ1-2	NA	TGTGCCAGCAGCTCAAGCACAGCTAACTATGGCTACACCTTC	CASSSSTANYGYTF
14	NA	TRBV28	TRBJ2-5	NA	TGTGCCAGCAGTTTAACCAGGCCTGGGGAGACCCAGTACTTC	CASSLTRPGETQYF
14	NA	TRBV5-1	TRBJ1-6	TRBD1	TGCGCCAGCAGCGCCGGGACAGTAAATTCACCCCTCCACTTT	CASSAGTVNSPLHF
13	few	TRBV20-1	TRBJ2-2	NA	TGCAGTGCCCTAGGGCGGTTCACCGGGGAGCTGTTTTTT	CSALGRFTGELFF
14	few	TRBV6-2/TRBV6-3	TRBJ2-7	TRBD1	TGTGCCAGCAGGACTCCAGGGGGCTCGAACGAGCAGTACTTC	CASRTPGGSNEQYF
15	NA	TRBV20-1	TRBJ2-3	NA	TGCAGTGCTAGAGGTTTGATGAGCGGCACAGATACGCAGTATTTT	CSARGLMSGTDTQYF
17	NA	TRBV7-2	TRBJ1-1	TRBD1	TGTGCCAGCAGCTACCGGGACAGGGGGCTGATGAACACTGAAGCTTTCTTT	CASSYRDRGLMNTEAFF
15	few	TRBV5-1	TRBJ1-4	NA	TGCGCCAGCAGCGACCCCCGAAGGGGTCAAGAAAAACTGTTTTTT	CASSDPRRGQEKLFF
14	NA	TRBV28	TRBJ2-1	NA	TGTGCCAGCTCTAGCCAGGAGGCCTACAATGAGCAGTTCTTC	CASSSQEAYNEQFF
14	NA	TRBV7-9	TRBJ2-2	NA	TGTGCCAGCAGCTTCAACAGTCTCACCGGGGAGCTGTTTTTT	CASSFNSLTGELFF
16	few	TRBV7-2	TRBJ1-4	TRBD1	TGTGCCAGCAGTTCTCAGGGGGCCCCAACTAATGAAAAACTGTTTTTT	CASSSQGAPTNEKLFF
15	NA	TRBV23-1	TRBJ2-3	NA	TGCGCCAGCAGTCGAGGTGGCACCAGCACAGATACGCAGTATTTT	CASSRGGTSTDTQYF
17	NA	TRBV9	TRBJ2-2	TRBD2	TGTGCCAGCAGCGTAAGCTTTCAGGCGGGGGGCACCGGGGAGCTGTTTTTT	CASSVSFQAGGTGELFF
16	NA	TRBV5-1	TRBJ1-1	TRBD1	TGCGCCAGCAGCCCTGACAGGGGGAACATGAACACTGAAGCTTTCTTT	CASSPDRGNMNTEAFF
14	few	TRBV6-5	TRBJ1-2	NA	TGTGCCAGCAGTTACTCAGGCGGGTTCCAGGGCTACACCTTC	CASSYSGGFQGYTF
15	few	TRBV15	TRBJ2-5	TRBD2	TGTGCCACCAGCAGGGGGACTAGCGGAGAAGAGACCCAGTACTTC	CATSRGTSGEETQYF
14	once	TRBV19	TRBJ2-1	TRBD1	TGTGCCAGTAGTATCCGACAGGGGGAGAATGAGCAGTTCTTC	CASSIRQGENEQFF
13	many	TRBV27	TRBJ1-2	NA	TGTGCCAGCAGTTTGGGGGGGGCCTATGGCTACACCTTC	CASSLGGAYGYTF
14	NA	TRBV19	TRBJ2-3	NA	TGTGCCAGTAGGGACACATCTAACACAGATACGCAGTATTTT	CASRDTSNTDTQYF
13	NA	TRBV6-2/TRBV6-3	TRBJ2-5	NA	TGTGCCAGCAGTTATGGACCGGGTGAGACCCAGTACTTC	CASSYGPGETQYF
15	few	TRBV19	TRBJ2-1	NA	TGTGCCAGTAGTGCCATAGGAGGGAGGAACAATGAGCAGTTCTTC	CASSAIGGRNNEQFF
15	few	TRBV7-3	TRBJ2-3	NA	TGTGCCAGCAGCTTAACGCAGGGGGGGGGAGATACGCAGTATTTT	CASSLTQGGGDTQYF
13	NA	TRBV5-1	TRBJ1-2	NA	TGCGCCAGCAGCCCGCCGGGGTCCTATGGCTACACCTTC	CASSPPGSYGYTF
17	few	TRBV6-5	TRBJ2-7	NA	TGTGCCAGCAGTTACTCGAAACCCGAACCGGGGGTCTACGAGCAGTACTTC	CASSYSKPEPGVYEQYF
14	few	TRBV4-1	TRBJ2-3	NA	TGCGCCAGCAGCCGACAGAGTCGCACAGATACGCAGTATTTT	CASSRQSRTDTQYF
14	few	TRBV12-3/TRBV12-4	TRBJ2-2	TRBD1	TGTGCCAGCAGCCCGGACAGGGTCACCGGGGAGCTGTTTTTT	CASSPDRVTGELFF
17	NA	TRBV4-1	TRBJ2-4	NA	TGCGCCAGCAGCCAAGATTCTCCAGGAACTGCCGAGGACATTCAGTACTTC	CASSQDSPGTAEDIQYF
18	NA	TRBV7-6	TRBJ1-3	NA	TGTGCCAGCAGCTTGGGGCCGGGGGGACGGGGCTCTGGAAACACCATATATTTT	CASSLGPGGRGSGNTIYF
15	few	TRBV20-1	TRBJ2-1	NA	TGCAGTGCTAGAGATCGGCGGGGTGCGGGCAATGAGCAGTTCTTC	CSARDRRGAGNEQFF
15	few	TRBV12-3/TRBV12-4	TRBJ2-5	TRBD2	TGTGCCAGCAGTTTTCTAGCGGGGATGAAAGAGACCCAGTACTTC	CASSFLAGMKETQYF
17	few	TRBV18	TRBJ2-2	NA	TGTGCCAGCTCACCACTCCTCGGTACAGCGAACACCGGGGAGCTGTTTTTT	CASSPLLGTANTGELFF
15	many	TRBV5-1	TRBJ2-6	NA	TGCGCCAGCAGCCCAGTTTTCTCTGGGGCCAACGTCCTGACTTTC	CASSPVFSGANVLTF
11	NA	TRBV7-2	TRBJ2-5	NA	TGTGCCAGCAGCTCCCCGGAGACCCAGTACTTC	CASSSPETQYF
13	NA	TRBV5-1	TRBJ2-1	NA	TGCGCCAGCCGAAATTACAGGGACAATGAGCAGTTCTTC	CASRNYRDNEQFF
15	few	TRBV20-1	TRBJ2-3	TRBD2	TGCAGTGCTTCTAGACTAGCGTTTTCCACAGATACGCAGTATTTT	CSASRLAFSTDTQYF
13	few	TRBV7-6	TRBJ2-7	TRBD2	TGTGCCAGCAGTATGGGGGACTACTACGAGCAGTACTTC	CASSMGDYYEQYF
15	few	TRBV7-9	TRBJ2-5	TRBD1	TGTGCCAGCAGGTCCAGGGACAGCTCACAAGAGACCCAGTACTTC	CASRSRDSSQETQYF
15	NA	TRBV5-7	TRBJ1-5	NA	TGTGCCAGCAGCTTGAAGGCCTATAGCAATCAGCCCCAGCATTTT	CASSLKAYSNQPQHF
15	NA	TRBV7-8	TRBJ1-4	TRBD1	TGTGCCAGCAGCAACACAGGGGTAACTAATGAAAAACTGTTTTTT	CASSNTGVTNEKLFF
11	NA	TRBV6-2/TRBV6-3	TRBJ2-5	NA	TGTGCCAGCCGGGACACGAAGACCCAGTACTTC	CASRDTKTQYF
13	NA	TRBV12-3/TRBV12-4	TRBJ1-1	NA	TGTGCCAGCAGTTTAGAGACAGGCCGTGAAGCTTTCTTT	CASSLETGREAFF
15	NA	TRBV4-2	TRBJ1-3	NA	TGTGCCAGCAGCCGACCTCAGGGGCTTGGAAACACCATATATTTT	CASSRPQGLGNTIYF
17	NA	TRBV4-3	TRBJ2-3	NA	TGCGCCAGCAGCCAAGATACGCGGGGACATGGGACAGATACGCAGTATTTT	CASSQDTRGHGTDTQYF
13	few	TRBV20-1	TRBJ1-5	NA	TGCAGTGCTAGAGGACAGAGCAATCAGCCCCAGCATTTT	CSARGQSNQPQHF
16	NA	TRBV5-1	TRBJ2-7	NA	TGCGCCAGCAGCCCCTCGGACGGCTACCCGACCGACGAGCAGTACTTC	CASSPSDGYPTDEQYF
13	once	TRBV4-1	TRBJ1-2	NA	TGCGCCAGCAGCCCACGACTTGGGGGCGGCTACACCTTC	CASSPRLGGGYTF
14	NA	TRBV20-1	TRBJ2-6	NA	TGCAGTGCTAGGGGTGGGGCTGGGGCCAACGTCCTGACTTTC	CSARGGAGANVLTF
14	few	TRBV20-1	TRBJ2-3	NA	TGCAGTGCTAGAGATCTAATCGGCACAGATACGCAGTATTTT	CSARDLIGTDTQYF
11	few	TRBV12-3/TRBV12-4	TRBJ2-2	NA	TGTGCCACCCTGGGCACCGGGGAGCTGTTTTTT	CATLGTGELFF
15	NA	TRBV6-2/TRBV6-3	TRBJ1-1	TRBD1	TGTGCCAGCAGTTACTACTGGACAGGGGGCACTGAAGCTTTCTTT	CASSYYWTGGTEAFF
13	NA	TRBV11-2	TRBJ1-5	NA	TGTGCCAGCAGCTTCACTGGCAATCAGCCCCAGCATTTT	CASSFTGNQPQHF
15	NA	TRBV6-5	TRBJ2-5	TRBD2	TGTGCCAGCAGTTACCGAGTAGCGGGGCAAGAGACCCAGTACTTC	CASSYRVAGQETQYF
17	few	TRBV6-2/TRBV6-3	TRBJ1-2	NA	TGTGCCAGCAGTTACTCGATGGGTCTCGTCGCCTCTGGTGGCTACACCTTC	CASSYSMGLVASGGYTF